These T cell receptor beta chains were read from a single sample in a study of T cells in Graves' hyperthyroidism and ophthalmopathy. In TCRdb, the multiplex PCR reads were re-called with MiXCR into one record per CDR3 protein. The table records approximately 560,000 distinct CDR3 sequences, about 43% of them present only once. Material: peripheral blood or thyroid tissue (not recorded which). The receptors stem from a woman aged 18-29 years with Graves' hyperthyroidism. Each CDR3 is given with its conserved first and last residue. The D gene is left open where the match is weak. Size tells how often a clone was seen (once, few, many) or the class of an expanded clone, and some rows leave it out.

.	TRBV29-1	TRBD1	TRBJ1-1	TGCAGTGCTGGCAACCCGGGACAGTTAAACACTGAAGCTTTCTTT	CSAGNPGQLNTEAFF
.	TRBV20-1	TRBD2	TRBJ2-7	TGCAGTGCTAGCCGACTAGCGGGAGGGCGGGAGCAGTACTTC	CSASRLAGGREQYF
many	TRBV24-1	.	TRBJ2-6	TGTGCCACCAGTGATTTGCAGAGCTCTGGGGCCAACGTCCTGACTTTC	CATSDLQSSGANVLTF
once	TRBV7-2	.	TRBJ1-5	TGTGCCAGCAGCTTACTGGAGACCCAGCATTTT	CASSLLETQHF
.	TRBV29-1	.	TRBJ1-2	TGCAGCGTTCCGATGGAGGGGCGAGGCTACACCTTC	CSVPMEGRGYTF
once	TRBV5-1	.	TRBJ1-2	TGCGCCAGCAGCTCCGCGTGGGATAAGGTCTATGGCTACACCTTC	CASSSAWDKVYGYTF
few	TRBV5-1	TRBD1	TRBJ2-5	TGCGCCAGCAGCCGAGACAGGGTCGTAGAGACCCAGTACTTC	CASSRDRVVETQYF
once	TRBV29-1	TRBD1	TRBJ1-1	TGCAGCTTTGACAGGGCTGGGATGAACACTGAAGCTTTCTTT	CSFDRAGMNTEAFF
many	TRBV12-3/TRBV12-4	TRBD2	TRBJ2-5	TGTGCTAGCAGCTCCCGACTAGCGGGAGTGGAGACCCAGTACTTC	CASSSRLAGVETQYF
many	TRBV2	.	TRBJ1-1	TGTGCCAGCGTGAACTTCGGGAACACTGAAGCTTTCTTT	CASVNFGNTEAFF
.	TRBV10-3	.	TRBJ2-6	TGTGCCATCAGTGTCGGGCAGGGGACCGGGGCCAACGTCCTGACTTTC	CAISVGQGTGANVLTF
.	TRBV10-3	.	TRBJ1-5	TGTGCCATCAAGGGCGCGACTGAAGCTCAGACCGGAGGGAGCAATCAGCCCCAGCATTTT	CAIKGATEAQTGGSNQPQHF
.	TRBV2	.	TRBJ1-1	TGTGCCAGCAGCCAAGCGTCTGGCCGCTACACTGAAGCTTTCTTT	CASSQASGRYTEAFF
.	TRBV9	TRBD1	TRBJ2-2	TGTGCCAGCAGCGCTAGGGGGACAGGGGTGTTCGGGGAGCTGTTTTTT	CASSARGTGVFGELFF
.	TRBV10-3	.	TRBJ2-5	TGTGCCATCAGTGTCAGGAGCAAAGAGACCCAGTACTTC	CAISVRSKETQYF
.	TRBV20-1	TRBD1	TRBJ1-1	TGCAGTGCTAAGGAGACAGGGACGAACACTGAAGCTTTCTTT	CSAKETGTNTEAFF
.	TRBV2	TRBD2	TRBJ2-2	TGTGCCAGCAGGAGAGGACTAGCGGGAACGGCCGGGGAGCTGTTTTTT	CASRRGLAGTAGELFF
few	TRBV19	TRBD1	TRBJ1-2	TGTGCCAGTAGGGGACAGGGTTCTAACTATGGCTACACCTTC	CASRGQGSNYGYTF
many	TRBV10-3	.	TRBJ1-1	TGTGCCATCAGTGAGATGGACCTTTTAAGCACTGAAGCTTTCTTT	CAISEMDLLSTEAFF
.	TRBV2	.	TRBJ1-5	TGTGCCAGCAGTTTATCGCCAGGTAGCCAACCCCAGCATTTT	CASSLSPGSQPQHF
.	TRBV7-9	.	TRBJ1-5	TGTGCCAGCAGCTTAAGGGGCAGGGGAAATCAGCCCCAGCATTTT	CASSLRGRGNQPQHF
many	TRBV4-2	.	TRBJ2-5	TGTGCCAGCAGCCAAGATTACGCAGGGAGGGAGACCCAGTACTTC	CASSQDYAGRETQYF
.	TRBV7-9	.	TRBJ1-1	TGTGCCAGCAGTAGGGCCACTGAAGCTTTCTTT	CASSRATEAFF
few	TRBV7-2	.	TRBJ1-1	TGCGCCAGCAGCTTGGGTCTCAGGAACACTGAAGCTTTCTTT	CASSLGLRNTEAFF
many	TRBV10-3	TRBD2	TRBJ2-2	TGTGCCATCAGTGAGTCCAGCGGGAGAACCGGGGAGCTGTTTTTT	CAISESSGRTGELFF
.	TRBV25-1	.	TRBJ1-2	TGTGCCAGCAGCCAAGATGGGGGGGTCCTGTACGAGGGTGGCTACACCTTC	CASSQDGGVLYEGGYTF
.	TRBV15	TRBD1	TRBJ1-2	TGTGCCACCAGCAGTGAATGGGGGACAGCAGCTAACTATGGCTACACCTTC	CATSSEWGTAANYGYTF
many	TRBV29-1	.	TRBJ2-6	TGCAGCGTTGAAGTCAGCGGTCCCTCGGGGGCCAACGTCCTGACTTTC	CSVEVSGPSGANVLTF
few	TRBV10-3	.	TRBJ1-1	TGTGCCATCAGTGAGACGTGGGACACATATAGAGCTGAAGCTTTCTTT	CAISETWDTYRAEAFF
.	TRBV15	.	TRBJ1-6	TGTGCCACCAGCAGCTTAGGAGGATCCTATAATTCACCCCTCCACTTT	CATSSLGGSYNSPLHF
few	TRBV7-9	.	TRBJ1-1	TGTGCCAGCAGCACCCGAACTTGGGCCACTGAAGCTTTCTTT	CASSTRTWATEAFF
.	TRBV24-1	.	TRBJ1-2	TGTGCCACCAGTGCCCACGGACAGCCCTATGGCTACACCTTC	CATSAHGQPYGYTF
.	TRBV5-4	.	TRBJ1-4	TGTGCCAGCAGCTTGGCAGGGATGGGAGGAAAACTGTTTTTT	CASSLAGMGGKLFF
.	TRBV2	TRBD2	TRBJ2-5	TGTGCCAGCAGTTACCTTGGGGGAGTAGCGGGTGGCGAAGAGACCCAGTACTTC	CASSYLGGVAGGEETQYF
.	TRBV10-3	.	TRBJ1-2	TGTGCCAGCAGCCAAGCGACAGGACATGGCTACACCTTC	CASSQATGHGYTF
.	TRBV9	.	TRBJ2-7	TGTGCCAGCAGCGTAGTCAGCGAGCAGTACTTC	CASSVVSEQYF
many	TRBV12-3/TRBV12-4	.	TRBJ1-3	TGTGCCAGCAGCCCGACTCGCTCTGGAAACACCATATATTTT	CASSPTRSGNTIYF